Following are 4 T cell receptor beta chains from one sample sequenced in a study of T cells in Graves' hyperthyroidism and ophthalmopathy. RNA transcripts served as the template for amplifying TCR beta CDR3 regions. Carried out on the TCR CDR3, a first-round RT-PCR used the HTBI primer set. Using its own MiXCR run on the multiplex PCR reads, TCRdb lists one record per CDR3 protein. Seen here are fewer than 650,000 distinct CDR3 sequences, around 50% observed once, and the top ten hold 44%. The sample taken for sequencing was peripheral blood or thyroid tissue (not recorded which). The receptor source for this set is an adult woman with Graves' disease, either hyperthyroidism or ophthalmopathy (not recorded which).

At least ten counts were recorded for this clonotype. The chain couples TRBV7-9 to TRBJ2-3, with no clear D. Germline loops: CDR1 SEHNR, CDR2 FQNEAQ (reference sequence). The V end lost 5 bases, the J end lost 0 bases, and 15 bases lay between the germline ends. The CDR3 has 16 amino acids. In nucleotides, the CDR3 is TGTGCCAGCAGCCTCCTCGGTGCGGATAGCACAGATACGCAGTATTTT. Translation gives CASSLLGADSTDTQYF. Based on the CDR3 plus reference TRBV7-9 and TRBJ2-3, the full variable domain is DTGVSQNPRHKITKRGQNVTFRCDPISEHNRLYWYRQTLGQGPEFLTYFQNEAQLEKSRLLSDRFSAERPKGSFSTLEIQRTEQGDSAMYLCASSLLGADSTDTQYFGPGTRLTVL.

The chain links TRBV10-2 to TRBJ1-2, with D maybe TRBD1 (6 bases). V was cut by 2 bases and J by 3 bases, with 13 bases left in between. The germline V gene encodes CDR1 WSHSY and CDR2 SAAADI. The CDR3 totals 15 residues. The CDR3 nucleotides are TGCGCCAGCAGTGAGCCGGACAGAGATCACTATGGCTACACCTTC. It translates to CASSEPDRDHYGYTF.

V usage is TRBV10-3 and J usage is TRBJ2-7; 7 nucleotides match TRBD2. CDR3 length: 17 residues. The germline gives CDR1 ENHRY, CDR2 SYGVKD. With V trimmed by 2 bases and J by 0 bases, 10 bases remained unmatched. CDR3 sequence (DNA): TGTGCCATCAGTGAGGTTGGCGGGCTAGCGGTCTCCTACGAGCAGTACTTC. Amino acid sequence: CAISEVGGLAVSYEQYF.

This clonotype occurred many times. V usage is TRBV20-1 and J usage is TRBJ1-5, with 9 positions matching TRBD1. Germline CDR1 DFQATT, CDR2 SNEGSKA (reference sequence). The V gene end was trimmed by 3 bases and the J gene end by 3 bases; junction bases not matched to a gene: 6. The CDR3 length is 15 residues. DNA of the CDR3: TGCAGTGCTAGCTACAGGGGGCGATTCAATCAGCCCCAGCATTTT. Translated: CSASYRGRFNQPQHF.